The present entry profiles one T cell receptor (beta chain) with its context. Antigen specificity is unknown. The table came from immunoSEQ multiplex PCR; TCRdb's copy has only in-frame clones and leaves some out. The table shows 11,000 to 15,000 clones, with approximately 80% occurring only once. All patients experienced relapse after autologous stem cell transplantation, and brentuximab vedotin exposure was variable. The data derive from a study of PD-1 blockade in classical Hodgkin lymphoma. Background on the study: A 3 mg/kg intravenous dose of nivolumab was received by patients every 2 weeks. Study observations and caveats: Researchers reported that CD4+ TCR diversity, though not CD8+, rose significantly by C4D1.

With 6 bases clipped from V and 4 bases from J, the junction kept 8 bases outside the gene matches. Germline-derived CDR1 and CDR2 are LNHDA and SQIVND (reference sequence). The CDR3 has 14 residues. This TCR was sampled from a human donor with classical Hodgkin lymphoma. V usage is TRBV19 and J usage is TRBJ1-2; 7 nucleotides match TRBD1. The input for sequencing was peripheral blood mononuclear cells (PBMCs), taken at baseline. Here the CDR3 reads CASSRQGDRYGYTF. The CDR3 region has the DNA TGTGCCAGTAGCCGACAGGGCGATCGCTATGGCTACACCTTC.